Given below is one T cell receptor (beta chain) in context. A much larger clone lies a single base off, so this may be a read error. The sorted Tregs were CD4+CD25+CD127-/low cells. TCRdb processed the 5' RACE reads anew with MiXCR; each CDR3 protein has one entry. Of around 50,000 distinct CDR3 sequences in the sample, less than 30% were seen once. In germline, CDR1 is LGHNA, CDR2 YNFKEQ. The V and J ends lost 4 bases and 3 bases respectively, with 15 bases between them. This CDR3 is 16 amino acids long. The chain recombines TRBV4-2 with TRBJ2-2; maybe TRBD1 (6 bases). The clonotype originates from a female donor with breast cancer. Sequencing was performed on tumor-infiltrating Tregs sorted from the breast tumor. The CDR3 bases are TGTGCCAGCAGCCTACCTACAGGGACGGACACCGGGGAGCTGTTTTTT. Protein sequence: CASSLPTGTDTGELFF.